The entry that follows covers one T cell receptor beta chain sequence. Produced via immunoSEQ multiplex PCR; TCRdb's table is partial and in-frame only. Of about 160,000 clones in the sample, 70% to 90% were seen once. This entry belongs to a study of blood T cell repertoires in COVID-19. Study context: In each case, the material was cDNA or gDNA derived from T cells, B-cell-depleted T cells, or PBMCs.

The CDR3 is made up of 15 amino acids. Germline V gene data show CDR1 as SGHNT and CDR2 as YYREEE (reference sequence). Trimming removed 1 base from V and 3 bases from J, with 12 bases in between. Recruited during active infection, patients (from Seattle) were subsequently followed longitudinally. The sequenced sample consisted of peripheral blood. The rearrangement links TRBV5-4 to TRBJ2-3; D is possibly TRBD2 (7 bases). This sequence was found in a woman aged 55-69 years with COVID-19, enrolled during active disease. CDR3 in amino acids: CASSLMGGPTDTQYF. CDR3 sequence (DNA): TGTGCCAGCAGCTTGATGGGGGGGCCGACAGATACGCAGTATTTT.